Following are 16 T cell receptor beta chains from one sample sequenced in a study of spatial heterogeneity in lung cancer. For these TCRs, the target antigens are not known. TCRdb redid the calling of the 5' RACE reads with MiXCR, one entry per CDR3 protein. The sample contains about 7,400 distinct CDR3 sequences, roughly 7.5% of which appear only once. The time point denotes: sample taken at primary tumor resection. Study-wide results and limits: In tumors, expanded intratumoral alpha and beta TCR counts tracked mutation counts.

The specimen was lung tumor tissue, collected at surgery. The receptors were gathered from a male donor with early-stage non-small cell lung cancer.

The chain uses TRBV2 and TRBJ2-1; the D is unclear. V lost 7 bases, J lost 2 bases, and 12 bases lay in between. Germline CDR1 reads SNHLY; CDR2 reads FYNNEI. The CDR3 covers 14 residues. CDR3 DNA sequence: TGTGCCAGCACAGCCGGGCGGACCTACAATGAGCAGTTCTTC. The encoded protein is CASTAGRTYNEQFF.

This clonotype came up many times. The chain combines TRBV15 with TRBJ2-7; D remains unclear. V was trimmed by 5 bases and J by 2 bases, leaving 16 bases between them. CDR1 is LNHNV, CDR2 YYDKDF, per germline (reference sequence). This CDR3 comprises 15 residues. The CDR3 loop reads CATSSFGGVAYEQYF. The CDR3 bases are TGTGCCACCAGCTCCTTCGGTGGAGTTGCCTACGAGCAGTACTTC.

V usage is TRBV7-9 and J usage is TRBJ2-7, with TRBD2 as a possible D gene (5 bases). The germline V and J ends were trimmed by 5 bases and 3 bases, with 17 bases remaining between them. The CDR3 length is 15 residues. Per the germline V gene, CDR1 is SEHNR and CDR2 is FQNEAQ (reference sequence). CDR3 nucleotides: TGTGCCAGCAGCCCAGCCCGAGGGAATCACTACGAGCAGTACTTC. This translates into CASSPARGNHYEQYF.

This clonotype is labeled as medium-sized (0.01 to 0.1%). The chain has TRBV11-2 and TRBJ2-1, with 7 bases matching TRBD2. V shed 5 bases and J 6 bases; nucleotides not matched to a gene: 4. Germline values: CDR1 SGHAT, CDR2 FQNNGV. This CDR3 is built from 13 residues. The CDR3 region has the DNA TGTGCCAGCAGCGGACTAGTCGTCAATGAGCAGTTCTTC. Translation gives CASSGLVVNEQFF.

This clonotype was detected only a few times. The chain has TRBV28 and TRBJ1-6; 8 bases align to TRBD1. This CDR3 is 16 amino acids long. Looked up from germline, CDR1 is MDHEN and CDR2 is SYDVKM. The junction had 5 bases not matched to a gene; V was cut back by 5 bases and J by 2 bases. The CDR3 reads CASSRPGGTYNSPLHF. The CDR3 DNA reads TGTGCCAGCAGTCGACCAGGGGGCACCTATAATTCACCCCTCCACTTT.

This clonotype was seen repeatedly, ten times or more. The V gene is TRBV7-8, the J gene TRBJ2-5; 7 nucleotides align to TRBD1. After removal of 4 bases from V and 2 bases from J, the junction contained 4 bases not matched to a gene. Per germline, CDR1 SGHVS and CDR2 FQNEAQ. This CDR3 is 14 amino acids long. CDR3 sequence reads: CASSSRQGQETQYF. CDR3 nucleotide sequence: TGTGCCAGCAGCTCAAGACAGGGACAAGAGACCCAGTACTTC.

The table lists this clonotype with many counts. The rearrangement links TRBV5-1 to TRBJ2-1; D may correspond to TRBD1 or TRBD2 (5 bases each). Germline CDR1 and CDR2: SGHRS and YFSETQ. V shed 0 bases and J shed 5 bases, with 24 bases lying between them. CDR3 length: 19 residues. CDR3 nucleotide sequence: TGCGCCAGCAGCTTGGCCTGGGATCGAGGGGATGGGGCCGACAATGAGCAGTTCTTC. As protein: CASSLAWDRGDGADNEQFF.

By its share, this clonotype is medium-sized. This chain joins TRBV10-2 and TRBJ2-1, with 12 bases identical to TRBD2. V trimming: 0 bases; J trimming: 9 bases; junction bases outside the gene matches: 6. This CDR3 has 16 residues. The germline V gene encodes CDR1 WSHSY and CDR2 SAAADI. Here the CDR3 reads CASSESRLAGEGEQFF. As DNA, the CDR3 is TGCGCCAGCAGTGAGTCCCGACTAGCGGGAGAGGGTGAGCAGTTCTTC.

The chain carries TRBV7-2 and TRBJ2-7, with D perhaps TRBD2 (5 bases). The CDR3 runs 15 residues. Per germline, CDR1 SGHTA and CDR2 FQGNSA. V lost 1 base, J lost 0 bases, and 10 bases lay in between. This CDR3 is CASSLGLGSSYEQYF. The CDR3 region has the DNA TGTGCCAGCAGCTTAGGTTTAGGGAGCTCCTACGAGCAGTACTTC.

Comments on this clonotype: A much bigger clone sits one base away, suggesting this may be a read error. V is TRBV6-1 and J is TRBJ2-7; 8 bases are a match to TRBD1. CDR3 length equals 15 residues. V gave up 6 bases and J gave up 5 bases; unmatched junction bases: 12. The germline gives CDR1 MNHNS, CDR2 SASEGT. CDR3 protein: CASSPVRDRYDEQYF. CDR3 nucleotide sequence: TGTGCCAGCAGCCCGGTACGGGACAGGTACGACGAGCAGTACTTC.

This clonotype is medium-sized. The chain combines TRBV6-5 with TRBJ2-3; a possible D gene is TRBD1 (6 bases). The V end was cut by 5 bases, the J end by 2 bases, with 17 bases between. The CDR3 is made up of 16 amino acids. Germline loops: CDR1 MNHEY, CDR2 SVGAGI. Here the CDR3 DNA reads TGTGCCAGCAGTCCCTTGGACAGCTACTCCACAGATACGCAGTATTTT. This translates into CASSPLDSYSTDTQYF.

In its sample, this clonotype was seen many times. CDR3 bases: TGTGCCAGCAGCTTACAGGGTTTGCCTTTCTTT. Protein sequence: CASSLQGLPFF. V gene TRBV7-2 combines with J gene TRBJ1-1; maybe TRBD1 (5 bases). Deletions cut 2 bases from V and 12 bases from J, with 10 bases between. Per the germline V gene, CDR1 is SGHTA and CDR2 is FQGNSA. The CDR3 covers 11 residues.

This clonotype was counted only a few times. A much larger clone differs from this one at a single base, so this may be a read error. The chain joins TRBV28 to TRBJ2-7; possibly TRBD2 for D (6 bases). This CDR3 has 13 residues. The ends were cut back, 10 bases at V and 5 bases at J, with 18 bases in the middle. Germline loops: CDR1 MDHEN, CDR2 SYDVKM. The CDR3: CANHGRDYHEQYF. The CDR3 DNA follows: TGTGCCAACCATGGGCGGGATTACCACGAGCAGTACTTC.

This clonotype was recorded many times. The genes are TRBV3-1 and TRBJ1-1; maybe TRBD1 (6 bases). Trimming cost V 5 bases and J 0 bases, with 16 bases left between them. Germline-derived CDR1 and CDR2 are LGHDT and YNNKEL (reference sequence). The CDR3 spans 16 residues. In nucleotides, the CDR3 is TGTGCCAGCAGCTTAAGGGGGGGTACAGTGAACACTGAAGCTTTCTTT. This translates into CASSLRGGTVNTEAFF.

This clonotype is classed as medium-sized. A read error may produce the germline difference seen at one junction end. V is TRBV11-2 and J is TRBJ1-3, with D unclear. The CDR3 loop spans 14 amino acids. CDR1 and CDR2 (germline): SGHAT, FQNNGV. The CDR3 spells CASSLQYSENTIYF. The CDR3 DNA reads TGTGCCAGCAGCCTTCAGTACTCTGAAAACACCATATATTTT.

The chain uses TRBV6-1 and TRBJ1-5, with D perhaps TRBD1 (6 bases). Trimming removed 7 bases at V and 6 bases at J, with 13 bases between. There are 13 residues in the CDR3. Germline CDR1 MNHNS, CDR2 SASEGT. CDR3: CASNSGESQPQHF. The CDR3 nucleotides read TGTGCCAGCAACTCAGGGGAAAGTCAGCCCCAGCATTTT.